The 2 T cell receptor beta chains below come from one sample, sequenced in a study of T cell repertoires in cytomegalovirus infection. TCRdb reanalysed the reads using MiXCR and keeps one entry per CDR3 protein. Seen here are about 140,000 distinct CDR3 sequences, roughly 6.5% observed once, and the top ten hold roughly 18%. Material: PBMCs. These receptors were collected from a human donor in good health (CMV status not recorded). Some clones in this sample may be carry-over from other donors' samples.

The genes are TRBV20-1 and TRBJ1-1, with D tentatively TRBD1 (5 bases). The germline V and J ends were trimmed by 5 bases and 1 base, with 11 bases remaining between them. Germline V lookup: CDR1 DFQATT, CDR2 SNEGSKA (reference sequence). This CDR3 spans 13 amino acids. CDR3 loop: CSAGARGNTEAFF. The CDR3 DNA sequence: TGCAGTGCTGGGGCCCGGGGGAACACTGAAGCTTTCTTT.

This clonotype came up many times. The chain combines TRBV7-8 with TRBJ1-3; 7 bases match TRBD1. This CDR3 contains 17 residues. The V and J ends lost 2 bases and 0 bases, in that order; junction bases with no gene match: 7. Germline-derived CDR1 and CDR2 are SGHVS and FQNEAQ. CDR3 loop: CASSLIRGQISGNTIYF. CDR3 DNA sequence: TGTGCCAGCAGCTTAATTAGGGGACAGATCTCTGGAAACACCATATATTTT. Variable domain in full (rest from reference TRBV7-8 and TRBJ1-3): GAGVSQSPRYKVAKRGQDVALRCDPISGHVSLFWYQQALGQGPEFLTYFQNEAQLDKSGLPSDRFFAERPEGSVSTLKIQRTQQEDSAVYLCASSLIRGQISGNTIYFGEGSWLTVV.